The 23 T cell receptor beta chains given below trace back to one sample, sequenced in a study of cytomegalovirus exposure and HLA in healthy donors. PCR employed 60 Vbeta and 13 Jbeta primers. Data came from immunoSEQ multiplex PCR; TCRdb stores just in-frame clones and leaves some out. The table shows 130,000 or so clones, with about 74% occurring only once. Material for sequencing was PBMCs. The receptors here all came from a young man in good health and CMV-seropositive.

This chain joins TRBV28 and TRBJ2-7; TRBD2 matches 12 bases. CDR1 and CDR2 from the germline V gene are MDHEN and SYDVKM. CDR3 length: 16 residues. The ends lost 1 base at V and 4 bases at J; junction bases unmatched: 5. This chain's CDR3 is CASSLFGLAGKYEQYF. The CDR3 nucleotides are TGTGCCAGCAGTTTATTTGGACTAGCGGGGAAATACGAGCAGTACTTC.

The chain uses TRBV2 and TRBJ2-1, with 8 bases fitting TRBD1. Germline CDR1 and CDR2: SNHLY and FYNNEI. The V segment lost 5 bases and the J segment 7 bases; nucleotides outside the gene matches: 7. The CDR3 is 14 residues long. CDR3 nucleotide sequence: TGTGCCAGCAGTTCAGGACAGGGAAGGAATGAGCAGTTCTTC. It yields the protein CASSSGQGRNEQFF.

The chain carries TRBV14 and TRBJ1-1; 7 bases align to TRBD1. The CDR3 is 18 residues long. The V gene end was trimmed by 0 bases and the J gene end by 3 bases; junction bases not matched to a gene: 13. Per germline, CDR1 SGHDN and CDR2 FVKESK. DNA for the CDR3: TGTGCCAGCAGCCAAGATAACGGTATCGGGACAGACGACACTGAAGCTTTCTTT. Amino acids: CASSQDNGIGTDDTEAFF.

V and J are TRBV9 and TRBJ1-5, with D possibly TRBD1 on 6 matching bases. Per germline, CDR1 SGDLS and CDR2 YYNGEE. V was cut by 0 bases and J by 6 bases, with 7 bases left in between. This CDR3 region has 13 residues. CDR3 sequence (DNA): TGTGCCAGCAGCGTAGAGGGGGTTCAGCCCCAGCATTTT. It codes for CASSVEGVQPQHF. Full variable domain (missing parts from reference TRBV9 and TRBJ1-5): DSGVTQTPKHLITATGQRVTLRCSPRSGDLSVYWYQQSLDQGLQFLIQYYNGEERAKGNILERFSAQQFPDLHSELNLSSLELGDSALYFCASSVEGVQPQHFGDGTRLSIL.

The CDR3 reads CASSVYNTGELFF. In nucleotides, the CDR3 is TGTGCCAGTAGTGTCTACAACACCGGGGAGCTGTTTTTT. The V call is TRBV19, the J call TRBJ2-2; D gene unclear. Trimming removed 5 bases from V and 2 bases from J, with 6 bases in between. This CDR3 region has 13 residues. From germline, CDR1 is LNHDA and CDR2 SQIVND (reference sequence).

CDR3 in amino acids: CASGRRTSVGPAKQYF. The CDR3 DNA follows: TGTGCCAGCGGAAGGAGGACCTCCGTCGGTCCCGCGAAGCAGTACTTC. V and J are TRBV27 and TRBJ2-7; possible D gene TRBD2, 5 bases. V was trimmed by 8 bases and J by 8 bases, leaving 28 bases between them. Germline V gene sequence: CDR1 MNHEY, CDR2 SMNVEV (reference sequence). CDR3 length: 16 residues.

The V and J genes are TRBV5-6 and TRBJ2-3; 8 positions agree with TRBD1. V lost 1 base to trimming and J lost 3 bases; unmatched junction nucleotides: 10. Germline lookup yields CDR1 SGHDT and CDR2 YYEEEE. This CDR3 has 17 residues. The CDR3 here is CASSLYASRGPTDTQYF. For the CDR3, the DNA is TGTGCCAGCAGCTTGTACGCTAGCAGGGGGCCTACAGATACGCAGTATTTT.

This clone was observed once. This rearrangement joins TRBV6-5 to TRBJ2-7; 8 bases align to TRBD1. Germline CDR1 reads MNHEY; CDR2 reads SVGAGI. CDR3 length equals 14 residues. Trimming took 6 bases from V and 4 from J; bases not matched to a gene: 8. The CDR3 reads CASRDRVFDYEQYF. CDR3 in DNA: TGTGCCAGCAGGGACAGGGTATTCGATTACGAGCAGTACTTC.

J is TRBJ1-4 and V is TRBV4-1, with 11 bases matching TRBD1. Germline values: CDR1 MGHRA, CDR2 YSYEKL. J gave up 12 bases and V 7 bases, and 7 bases lay outside the gene matches. This CDR3 region has 13 residues. The CDR3 DNA is TGCGCCAGCATGAACCGGGACAGGGGGGAACTGTTTTTT. Translated: CASMNRDRGELFF.

The rearrangement joins TRBV9 to TRBJ2-7; TRBD2 matches at 13 bases. Losses at the gene ends were 3 bases for V and 8 bases for J; bases not matched to a gene: 8. There are 15 residues in the CDR3. Germline CDR1 and CDR2: SGDLS and YYNGEE. CDR3 sequence (DNA): TGTGCCAGCAGCGGCTCCGGGACTAGCGGGAACAAGCAGTACTTC. It translates to CASSGSGTSGNKQYF.

The V and J genes are TRBV29-1 and TRBJ2-1; 13 bases line up with TRBD2. Losses at the gene ends were 5 bases for V and 4 bases for J; bases not matched to a gene: 5. Germline values: CDR1 SQVTM, CDR2 ANQGSEA. The CDR3 loop spans 15 amino acids. CDR3 sequence reads: CSVLGTSGVYNEQFF. DNA for the CDR3: TGCAGCGTTCTTGGGACTAGCGGGGTTTACAATGAGCAGTTCTTC.

This clone was counted once. V is TRBV7-9 and J is TRBJ2-7; 7 bases fit TRBD1. The CDR3 has 14 amino acids. CDR1 and CDR2 (germline): SEHNR, FQNEAQ (reference sequence). Losses at the gene ends were 5 bases for V and 6 bases for J; bases not matched to a gene: 10. The CDR3 is CASSLGLQGSEQYF. DNA of the CDR3: TGTGCCAGCAGCCTAGGGTTACAGGGGAGCGAGCAGTACTTC.

The rearrangement uses TRBV7-2 and TRBJ2-1; TRBD2 matches at 9 bases. Germline loops: CDR1 SGHTA, CDR2 FQGNSA. Trimming cost V 1 base and J 1 base; bases outside gene matches: 2. This CDR3 contains 16 residues. CDR3 sequence reads: CASSLGLAVSYNEQFF. CDR3 nucleotides: TGTGCCAGCAGCTTAGGACTAGCGGTGTCCTACAATGAGCAGTTCTTC.

This chain joins TRBV7-8 and TRBJ1-2; TRBD1 matches 7 bases. Germline V gene lookup returns CDR1 SGHVS and CDR2 FQNEAQ. CDR3 size: 13 residues. V trimming: 3 bases; J trimming: 7 bases; junction bases outside the gene matches: 5. This CDR3 reads CASSLVSGGGYTF. DNA for the CDR3: TGTGCCAGCAGCTTGGTGTCAGGGGGTGGCTACACCTTC.

This clone was picked up one time. The rearrangement joins TRBV29-1 to TRBJ2-3, with D maybe TRBD2 (6 bases). The V and J ends lost 5 bases and 2 bases respectively, with 11 bases between them. Germline V gene lookup returns CDR1 SQVTM and CDR2 ANQGSEA. This CDR3 is 13 amino acids long. CDR3: CSVRGRDTDTQYF. The CDR3 DNA reads TGCAGCGTTAGAGGGCGGGACACAGATACGCAGTATTTT.

The V gene is TRBV4-3, the J gene TRBJ1-5; no reliable D call. V was trimmed by 0 bases and J by 2 bases, leaving 5 bases between them. CDR3 length equals 14 residues. Germline V CDR1 and CDR2: LGHNA, YSLEER. The CDR3 DNA is TGCGCCAGCAGCCAAGATGGCCGCAATCAGCCCCAGCATTTT. It is translated as CASSQDGRNQPQHF.

The chain has TRBV7-2 and TRBJ1-5, with TRBD1 as a possible D gene (5 bases). The ends were cut back, 5 bases at V and 4 bases at J, with 15 bases in the middle. The germline V gene has CDR1 SGHTA and CDR2 FQGNSA. The CDR3 totals 15 residues. CDR3 sequence: CASSRREGWNQPQHF. CDR3 nucleotides: TGTGCCAGCAGCCGACGGGAGGGGTGGAATCAGCCCCAGCATTTT.

The V and J genes are TRBV5-4 and TRBJ2-7, with D possibly TRBD2 on 5 matching bases. Trimming shortened V by 4 bases and J by 3 bases, and 14 bases separated the two germline ends. Per the germline V gene, CDR1 is SGHNT and CDR2 is YYREEE (reference sequence). The CDR3 consists of 14 residues. The chain's CDR3 is CASSPKGGFYEQYF. The CDR3 DNA reads TGTGCCAGCAGCCCCAAGGGCGGGTTCTACGAGCAGTACTTC. Full variable domain (missing parts from reference TRBV5-4 and TRBJ2-7): ETGVTQSPTHLIKTRGQQVTLRCSSQSGHNTVSWYQQALGQGPQFIFQYYREEENGRGNFPPRFSGLQFPNYSSELNVNALELDDSALYLCASSPKGGFYEQYFGPGTRLTVT.

V gene TRBV6-5 combines with J gene TRBJ1-2; no firm D call. Trimming removed 7 bases from V and 5 bases from J, with 14 bases in between. Germline V lookup: CDR1 MNHEY, CDR2 SVGAGI. CDR3 size: 13 residues. CDR3: CASTRTGEYGYTF. CDR3 nucleotide sequence: TGTGCCAGCACCCGGACGGGAGAATATGGCTACACCTTC.

The V gene is TRBV7-3, the J gene TRBJ2-3; 9 bases fit TRBD2. The CDR3 contains 16 residues. Unmatched junction bases numbered 3, after V lost 2 bases and J lost 0 bases. Germline CDR1 SGHTA, CDR2 FQGTGA. CDR3: CASSLSLAGSTDTQYF. The CDR3 region has the DNA TGTGCCAGCAGCTTATCCCTAGCGGGGAGCACAGATACGCAGTATTTT.

This chain links TRBV2 with TRBJ2-1; 9 nucleotides agree with TRBD1. J was trimmed by 12 bases and V by 6 bases; bases with no gene match: 18. Per germline, CDR1 SNHLY and CDR2 FYNNEI. The CDR3 length is 16 residues. Written as DNA, the CDR3 is TGTGCCAGCAGCTCGGACAGGGGCCCTGGGGAGATGTGGCAGTTCTTC. It yields the protein CASSSDRGPGEMWQFF.

The J gene is TRBJ2-3, the V gene TRBV18, with a tentative D call TRBD1 (6 bases). Trimming pared 10 bases from V and 0 bases from J, leaving 14 bases between. Germline V gene sequence: CDR1 KGHSH, CDR2 LQKENI. This CDR3 has 14 amino acids. The CDR3, as DNA: TGTGCCAACTCGGACAGTTCTAGCACAGATACGCAGTATTTT. It codes for CANSDSSSTDTQYF. The full variable domain, in which reference TRBV18 and TRBJ2-3 provide the parts outside the CDR3, is NAGVMQNPRHLVRRRGQEARLRCSPMKGHSHVYWYRQLPEEGLKFMVYLQKENIIDESGMPKERFSAEFPKEGPSILRIQQVVRGDSAAYFCANSDSSSTDTQYFGPGTRLTVL.

CDR3 loop: CASGQGAGWNQPQHF. The CDR3 region has the DNA TGTGCCAGCGGACAGGGGGCGGGTTGGAATCAGCCCCAGCATTTT. The V call is TRBV2, the J call TRBJ1-5; 11 nucleotides align to TRBD1. Per the germline V gene, CDR1 is SNHLY and CDR2 is FYNNEI. The CDR3 runs to 15 residues. J was trimmed by 4 bases and V by 8 bases; bases with no gene match: 7.